Listed below are T cell receptor beta chains from one sample, sequenced in a study of patients and donors after allogeneic stem cell transplantation. Each CDR3 protein gets one entry after TCRdb re-called the RT-PCR reads with MiXCR. The sample yields around 200,000 distinct CDR3 sequences, around 40% seen once. The sample consisted of blood, either unsorted or a sorted T cell fraction (not recorded which). Source of these receptors: a human donor who was either an allogeneic HSCT recipient or a stem cell or donor lymphocyte infusion donor (not recorded which). It is not recorded whose cells these are; they may come from a transplant donor. Both conserved end residues are part of each CDR3. The D gene is left open where the match is weak. A clone size is listed for some rows: how often the clone was seen (once, few, many), or a class if it is expanded.

TRBV5-5	.	TRBD1	TRBJ1-5	TGTGCCAGCAGCTTGGAAGGCAGGGGGCGAGATCAGCCCCAGCATTTT	CASSLEGRGRDQPQHF
TRBV28	few	.	TRBJ2-4	TGTGCCAGCAGTTTCGCGGACACCTTAATAGCCAAAAACATTCAGTACTTC	CASSFADTLIAKNIQYF
TRBV12-3/TRBV12-4	many	TRBD2	TRBJ2-7	TGTGCCAGCAGTTTAGGTGGGGGGGTTCGGAGATACGAGCAGTACTTC	CASSLGGGVRRYEQYF
TRBV12-3/TRBV12-4	few	.	TRBJ1-1	TGTGCCAGCAGCCTGGTTAGTGTCTCTAAAGCTTTCTTT	CASSLVSVSKAFF
TRBV4-3	.	TRBD2	TRBJ2-3	TGCGCCAGCAGCCAAGGTGGGGGGGAAACAGATACGCAGTATTTT	CASSQGGGETDTQYF
TRBV20-1	.	TRBD2	TRBJ2-3	TGCAGTGCTAATAGCGGGGGGGCTTCAGATACGCAGTATTTT	CSANSGGASDTQYF
TRBV9	.	TRBD1	TRBJ2-3	TGTGCCAGCAGCGTACCGAGAAGCGGACAGGGGGCGCGGGATACGCAGTATTTT	CASSVPRSGQGARDTQYF
TRBV12-3/TRBV12-4	few	TRBD1	TRBJ1-1	TGTGCCAGCACTGTTTTGGTACGCGACAGGGAATACACTGAAGCTTTCTTT	CASTVLVRDREYTEAFF
TRBV14	.	.	TRBJ2-1	TGTGCCAGCAGCCTATCCCCTCTGGGACACTCTTACAATGAGCAGTTCTTC	CASSLSPLGHSYNEQFF
TRBV7-9	.	.	TRBJ1-3	TGTGCCAGCAGCTTAGTCCCTTCCTCTGGAAACACCATATATTTT	CASSLVPSSGNTIYF
TRBV20-1	few	.	TRBJ2-3	TGCAGTGCTAGACGGGTAGCCACAGATACGCAGTATTTT	CSARRVATDTQYF
TRBV4-3	.	.	TRBJ1-6	TGCGCCAGCAGCCAAGAGGGCAACTCCTATAATTCACCCCTCCACTTT	CASSQEGNSYNSPLHF
TRBV7-9	.	TRBD1	TRBJ2-1	TGTGCCAGCAGCTCACCAGGGGGCCCTGATGGTGAGCAGTTCTTC	CASSSPGGPDGEQFF
TRBV9	.	.	TRBJ2-6	TGTGCCAGCAGCGTACTAGGGTCTGGGGCCAACGTCCTGACTTTC	CASSVLGSGANVLTF
TRBV20-1	few	.	TRBJ1-2	TGCAGGGTGGGGGTTAACTATGGCTACACCTTC	CRVGVNYGYTF
TRBV4-2	many	.	TRBJ1-6	TGTGCCAGCAGCCAAGAATCCGGGTATAATTCACCCCTCCACTTT	CASSQESGYNSPLHF
TRBV10-3	.	.	TRBJ1-2	TGTGCCATCAGTGCCGGGACGGATTATGGCTACACCTTC	CAISAGTDYGYTF
TRBV7-2	few	.	TRBJ1-1	TGTGCCAGCAGCGAAGAGGGTCTCACTGAAGCTTTCTTT	CASSEEGLTEAFF
TRBV5-6	.	.	TRBJ2-1	TGTGCCAGCAGCACAGGGACATACAATGAGCAGTTCTTC	CASSTGTYNEQFF
TRBV20-1	few	TRBD1	TRBJ2-1	TGCAGTGCTAGGGGGCGCGGGACAGGGAAGAGAAACTCCTACAATGAGCAGTTCTTC	CSARGRGTGKRNSYNEQFF
TRBV10-3	.	TRBD2	TRBJ2-5	TGTGCCATCAGTGGGCTAGCGGAAGAGACCCAGTACTTC	CAISGLAEETQYF
TRBV3-1	.	TRBD2	TRBJ2-5	TGTGCCAGCAGCCAATTAGCGGGGGGCCAGGAGACCCAGTACTTC	CASSQLAGGQETQYF
TRBV12-3/TRBV12-4	few	.	TRBJ2-7	TGTGCCAGCAGTTTAGGATTGAGGGACCACGAGCAGTACTTC	CASSLGLRDHEQYF